The T cell receptor (beta chain) under discussion was sequenced for a study of neurological immune-mediated disorders. General observations from the study: Phylogenetic grouping placed 18 of 34 multiple sclerosis patients' repertoires in one related-CDR3 cluster, a possible signature. There was no clinical or MRI feature that was associated with the multiple sclerosis repertoire cluster.

MiXCR was run by TCRdb on the 5' RACE reads, yielding one entry per CDR3 protein. Of nearly 60,000 distinct CDR3 sequences listed, roughly 3.5% were seen once; the top ten hold about 7.1%. In its sample, this clonotype was seen many times. Its antigen remains unidentified. The sequenced sample was PBMCs. The source of this sequence is a woman aged 55-75 years with multiple sclerosis.

CDR3 DNA sequence: TGTGCCAGCACCCACCGGAGACTTTACACTGAAGCTTTCTTT. Translated: CASTHRRLYTEAFF. The chain employs TRBV12-3 or TRBV12-4 and TRBJ1-1, with D unclear. Trimming shortened V by 7 bases and J by 3 bases, and 15 bases separated the two germline ends. This CDR3 has 14 residues.